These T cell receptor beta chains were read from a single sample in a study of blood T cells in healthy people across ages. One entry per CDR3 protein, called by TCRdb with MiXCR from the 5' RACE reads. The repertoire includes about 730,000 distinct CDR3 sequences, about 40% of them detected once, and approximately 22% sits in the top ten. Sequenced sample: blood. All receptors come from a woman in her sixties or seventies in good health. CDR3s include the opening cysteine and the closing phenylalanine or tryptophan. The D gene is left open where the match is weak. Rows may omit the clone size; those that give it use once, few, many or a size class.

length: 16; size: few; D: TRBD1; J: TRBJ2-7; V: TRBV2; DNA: TGTGCCAGCAGTGAAAGCCTCCCGGGACAGGGCTACGAGCAGTACTTC; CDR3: CASSESLPGQGYEQYF
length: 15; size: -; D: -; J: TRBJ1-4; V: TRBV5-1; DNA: TGCGCCAGCAGCTTAACAGGGATTGAAAGTGAAAAACTGTTTTTT; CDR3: CASSLTGIESEKLFF
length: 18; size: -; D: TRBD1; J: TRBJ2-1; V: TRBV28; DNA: TGTGCCAGCAAAGGCGTCAGGGGGCAAAAACGGCCCTACAATGAGCAGTTCTTC; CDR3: CASKGVRGQKRPYNEQFF
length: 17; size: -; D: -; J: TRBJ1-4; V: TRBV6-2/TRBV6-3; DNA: TGTGCCAGCAGCAAGCTCCTTTGGGGCGCCGAGTATGAAAAACTGTTTTTT; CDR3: CASSKLLWGAEYEKLFF
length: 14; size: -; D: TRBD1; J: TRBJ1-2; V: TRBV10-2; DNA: TGCGCCAGCAGTGAGTGGGGACAGAGATATGGCTACACCTTC; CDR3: CASSEWGQRYGYTF
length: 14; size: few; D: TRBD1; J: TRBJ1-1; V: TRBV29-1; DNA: TGCAGCGTTGATAACAGGGGAAGGAGGACTGAAGCTTTCTTT; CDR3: CSVDNRGRRTEAFF
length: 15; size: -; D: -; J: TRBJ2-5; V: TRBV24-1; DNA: TGTGCCACCAGTGATCCGGGACGGCTCGGGGAGACCCAGTACTTC; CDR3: CATSDPGRLGETQYF
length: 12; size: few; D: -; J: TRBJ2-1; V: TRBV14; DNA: TGTGCCAGCAGCCAAGGGGGGAGTGAGCAGTTCTTC; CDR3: CASSQGGSEQFF
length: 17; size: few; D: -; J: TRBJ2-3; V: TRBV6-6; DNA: TGTGCCAGCAGTTACCATAGCCAGCGGATCCTCACAGATACGCAGTATTTT; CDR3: CASSYHSQRILTDTQYF
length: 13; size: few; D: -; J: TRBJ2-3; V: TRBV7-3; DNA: TGTGCCAGCAGCTTAGGGCAGGAGAATACGCAGTATTTT; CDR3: CASSLGQENTQYF
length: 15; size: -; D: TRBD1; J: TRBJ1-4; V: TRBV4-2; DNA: TGTGCCAGCAGCCCGCCGGGACAGGGGGGCGAAAAACTGTTTTTT; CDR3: CASSPPGQGGEKLFF
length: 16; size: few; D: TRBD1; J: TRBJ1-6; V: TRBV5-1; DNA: TGCGCCAGCAGCTTCGGATCCGGGACAGGAAATTCACCCCTCCACTTT; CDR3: CASSFGSGTGNSPLHF
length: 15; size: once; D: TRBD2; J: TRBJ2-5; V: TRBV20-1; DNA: TGCAGTGCTCCCCATGGCGGGGGAAACCAAGAGACCCAGTACTTC; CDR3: CSAPHGGGNQETQYF
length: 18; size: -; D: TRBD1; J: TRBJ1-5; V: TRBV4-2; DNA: TGTGCCAGCAGCCAAGTCCGACAGGGGGGGGGGAGCAATCAGCCCCAGCATTTT; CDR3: CASSQVRQGGGSNQPQHF
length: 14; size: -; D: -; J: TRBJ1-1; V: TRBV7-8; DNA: TGTGCCAGCAGCTCGGCGAGGGAGAACACTGAAGCTTTCTTT; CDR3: CASSSARENTEAFF
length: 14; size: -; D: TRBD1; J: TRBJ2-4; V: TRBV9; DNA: TGTACCAGCAGCTCCCCGGGACAGGGGCACATTCAGTACTTC; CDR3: CTSSSPGQGHIQYF
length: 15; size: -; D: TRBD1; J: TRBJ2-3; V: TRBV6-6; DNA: TGTGCCAGCCAACCCGGGACAGGGGGCCCAGATACGCAGTATTTT; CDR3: CASQPGTGGPDTQYF
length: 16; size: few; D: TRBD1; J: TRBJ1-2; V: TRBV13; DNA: TGTGCCAGCAGCTTAGGGACAGGGGAAGCTAACTATGGCTACACCTTC; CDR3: CASSLGTGEANYGYTF
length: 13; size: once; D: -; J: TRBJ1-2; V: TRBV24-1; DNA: TGTGCCACCGGTGACAACTATAACTATGGCTACACCTTC; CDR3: CATGDNYNYGYTF
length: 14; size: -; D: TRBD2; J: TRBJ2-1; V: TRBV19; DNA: TGTGCCAGTAGCTTGACCAGGACTAGTAGTGAGCAGTTCTTC; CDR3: CASSLTRTSSEQFF
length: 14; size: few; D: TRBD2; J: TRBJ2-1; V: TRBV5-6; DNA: TGTGCCAGCAGCTTGGGGACTAGTAACAATGAGCAGTTCTTC; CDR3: CASSLGTSNNEQFF
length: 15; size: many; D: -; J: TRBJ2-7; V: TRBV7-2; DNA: TGTGCCAGCAGCTCAACAGGGCTTGGAGTTCACGAGCAGTACTTC; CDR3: CASSSTGLGVHEQYF
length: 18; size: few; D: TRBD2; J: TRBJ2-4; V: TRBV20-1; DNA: TGCAGTGCGATACGGACTAGCGGGGACGAGCTAGCCAAAAACATTCAGTACTTC; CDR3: CSAIRTSGDELAKNIQYF
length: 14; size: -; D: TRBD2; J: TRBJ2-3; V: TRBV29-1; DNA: TGCAGCGTTGACGGGGGGGCCCCACGAGATACGCAGTATTTT; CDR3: CSVDGGAPRDTQYF
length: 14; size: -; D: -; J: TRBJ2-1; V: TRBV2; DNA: TGTGCCAGCACGAGCGGCAGCTCCTACAATGAGCAGTTCTTC; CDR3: CASTSGSSYNEQFF
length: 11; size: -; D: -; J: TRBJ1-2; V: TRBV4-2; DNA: TGTGCCAGCAGCCAAGATGGGTACCACACCTTC; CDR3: CASSQDGYHTF
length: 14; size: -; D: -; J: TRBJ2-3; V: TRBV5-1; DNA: TGCGCCAGCAGCAAGCAGACGTTCACAGATACGCAGTATTTT; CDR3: CASSKQTFTDTQYF
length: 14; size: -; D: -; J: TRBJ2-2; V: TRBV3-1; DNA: TGTGCCAGCAGCCAAACTAGCATAGCCGGGGAGCTGTTTTTT; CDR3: CASSQTSIAGELFF
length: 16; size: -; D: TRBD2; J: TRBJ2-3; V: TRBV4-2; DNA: TGTGCCAGCAGCCAATCAGGGACTAGCGGGGGAGATACGCAGTATTTT; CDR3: CASSQSGTSGGDTQYF
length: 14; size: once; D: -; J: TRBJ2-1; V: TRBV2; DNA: TGTGACAGCTTCTCGACAGCCCCCTACAATGAGCAGTTCTTC; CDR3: CDSFSTAPYNEQFF
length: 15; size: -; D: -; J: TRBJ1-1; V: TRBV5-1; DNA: TGCGCCAGCAGCTTGGGGGACACCTTGAACACTGAAGCTTTCTTT; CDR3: CASSLGDTLNTEAFF
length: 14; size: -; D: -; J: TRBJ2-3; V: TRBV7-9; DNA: TGTGCCAGCAGCTTAGTTGCCACCACAGATACGCAGTATTTT; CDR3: CASSLVATTDTQYF
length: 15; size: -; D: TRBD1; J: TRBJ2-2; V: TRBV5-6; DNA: TGTGCCAGCAGCCGGGACAGGGGGAACACCGGGGAGCTGTTTTTT; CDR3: CASSRDRGNTGELFF